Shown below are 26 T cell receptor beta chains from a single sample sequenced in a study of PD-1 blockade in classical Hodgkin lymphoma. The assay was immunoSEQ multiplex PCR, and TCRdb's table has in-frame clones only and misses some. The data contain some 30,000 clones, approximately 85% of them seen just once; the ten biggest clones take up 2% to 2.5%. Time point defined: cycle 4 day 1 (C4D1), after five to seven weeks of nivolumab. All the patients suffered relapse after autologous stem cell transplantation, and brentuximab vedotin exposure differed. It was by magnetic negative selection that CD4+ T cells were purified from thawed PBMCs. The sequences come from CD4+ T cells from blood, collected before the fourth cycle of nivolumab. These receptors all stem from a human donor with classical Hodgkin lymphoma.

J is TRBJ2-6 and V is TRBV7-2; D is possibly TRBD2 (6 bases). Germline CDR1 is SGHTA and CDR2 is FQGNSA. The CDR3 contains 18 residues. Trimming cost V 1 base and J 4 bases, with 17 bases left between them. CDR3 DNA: TGTGCCAGCAGCTTAGGTTTCCCAGGAGGGACCGGGGCCAACGTCCTGACTTTC. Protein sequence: CASSLGFPGGTGANVLTF.

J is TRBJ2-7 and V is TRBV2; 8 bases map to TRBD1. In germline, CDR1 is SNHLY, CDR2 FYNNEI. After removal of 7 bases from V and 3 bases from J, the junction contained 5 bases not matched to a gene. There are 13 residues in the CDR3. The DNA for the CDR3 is TGTGCCAGCAAAGGACAGGGAGACTACGAGCAGTACTTC. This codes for CASKGQGDYEQYF.

CDR3 DNA: TGTGCCAGCTCCGCGGGGTTCCAAGAGACCCAGTACTTC. Encoded protein: CASSAGFQETQYF. The J gene is TRBJ2-5, the V gene TRBV18; a possible D gene is TRBD2 (6 bases). Trimming shortened V by 6 bases and J by 1 base, and 9 bases separated the two germline ends. Germline V CDR1 and CDR2: KGHSH, LQKENI. The CDR3 length is 13 residues.

Written as DNA, the CDR3 is TGTGCCAGCTCACCAACTAACTACGAGCAGTACTTC. The encoded protein is CASSPTNYEQYF. The chain is built from TRBV18 and TRBJ2-7; D is ambiguous. Trimming cost V 2 bases and J 3 bases, with 5 bases left between them. The CDR3 consists of 12 residues. Germline assignment: CDR1 KGHSH and CDR2 LQKENI.

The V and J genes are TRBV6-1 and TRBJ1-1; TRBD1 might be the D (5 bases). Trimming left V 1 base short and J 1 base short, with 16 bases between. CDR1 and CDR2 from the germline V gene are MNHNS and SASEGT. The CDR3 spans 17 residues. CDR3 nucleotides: TGTGCCAGCAGTGAAGTGGAGCAGGGTGCACGGAACACTGAAGCTTTCTTT. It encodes CASSEVEQGARNTEAFF.

As DNA, the CDR3 is TGTGCCAGCTTCCCCGGGGTCACCGGGGAGCTGTTTTTT. Translated: CASFPGVTGELFF. The genes are TRBV7-9 and TRBJ2-2, with D possibly TRBD2 on 5 matching bases. Trimming removed 8 bases from V and 4 bases from J, with 11 bases in between. This CDR3 has 13 amino acids. Looked up from germline, CDR1 is SEHNR and CDR2 is FQNEAQ (reference sequence). Complete variable domain (other parts from reference TRBV7-9 and TRBJ2-2): DTGVSQNPRHKITKRGQNVTFRCDPISEHNRLYWYRQTLGQGPEFLTYFQNEAQLEKSRLLSDRFSAERPKGSFSTLEIQRTEQGDSAMYLCASFPGVTGELFFGEGSRLTVL.

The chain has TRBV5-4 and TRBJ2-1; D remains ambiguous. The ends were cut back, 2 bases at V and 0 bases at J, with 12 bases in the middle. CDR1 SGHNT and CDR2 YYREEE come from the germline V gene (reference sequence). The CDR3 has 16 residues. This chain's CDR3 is CASSLGSPLSYNEQFF. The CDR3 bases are TGTGCCAGCAGCTTAGGTAGCCCCCTCTCCTACAATGAGCAGTTCTTC.

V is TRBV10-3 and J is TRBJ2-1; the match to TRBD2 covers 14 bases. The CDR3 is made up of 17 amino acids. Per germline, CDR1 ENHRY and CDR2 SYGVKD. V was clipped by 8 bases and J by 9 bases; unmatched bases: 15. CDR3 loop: CAISGTGLAGVPFEQFF. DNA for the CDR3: TGTGCCATCTCAGGAACGGGACTAGCGGGAGTACCGTTTGAGCAGTTCTTC.

CDR3: CSGGGDTYNEQFF. The CDR3 DNA reads as TGCAGCGGTGGCGGAGACACCTACAATGAGCAGTTCTTC. This chain connects TRBV29-1 to TRBJ2-1; D not certain. Trimming removed 7 bases from V and 2 bases from J, with 12 bases in between. Germline CDR1 and CDR2: SQVTM and ANQGSEA. The CDR3 sequence is 13 residues long.

The CDR3 spells CASSATGGTYNEQFF. Written as DNA, the CDR3 is TGTGCCAGCAGCGCAACAGGAGGGACTTACAATGAGCAGTTCTTC. The rearrangement uses TRBV9 and TRBJ2-1; tentative D call: TRBD2 (6 bases). Germline assignment: CDR1 SGDLS and CDR2 YYNGEE. V was cut by 3 bases and J by 4 bases, with 14 bases left in between. This CDR3 region has 15 residues. The variable domain in full, completed from reference TRBV9 and TRBJ2-1, reads DSGVTQTPKHLITATGQRVTLRCSPRSGDLSVYWYQQSLDQGLQFLIQYYNGEERAKGNILERFSAQQFPDLHSELNLSSLELGDSALYFCASSATGGTYNEQFFGPGTRLTVL.

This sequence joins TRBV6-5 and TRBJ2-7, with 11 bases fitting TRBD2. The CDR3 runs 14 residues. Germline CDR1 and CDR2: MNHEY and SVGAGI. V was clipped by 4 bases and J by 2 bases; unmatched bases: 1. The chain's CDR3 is CASSLGLAAYEQYF. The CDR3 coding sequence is TGTGCCAGCAGTTTGGGACTAGCGGCCTACGAGCAGTACTTC.

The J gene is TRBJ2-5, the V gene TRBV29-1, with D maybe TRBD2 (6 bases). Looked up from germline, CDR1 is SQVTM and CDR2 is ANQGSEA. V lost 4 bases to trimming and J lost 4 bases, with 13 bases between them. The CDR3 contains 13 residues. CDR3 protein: CSVAGDVGETQYF. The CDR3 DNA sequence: TGCAGCGTTGCGGGAGACGTTGGAGAGACCCAGTACTTC.

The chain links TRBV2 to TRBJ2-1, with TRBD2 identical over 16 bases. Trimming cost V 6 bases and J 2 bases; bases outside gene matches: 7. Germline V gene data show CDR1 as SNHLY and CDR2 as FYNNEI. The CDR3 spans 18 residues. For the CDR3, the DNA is TGTGCCAGCAGGCCCGGGACTAGCGGGAGGGTCCCCTACAATGAGCAGTTCTTC. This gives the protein CASRPGTSGRVPYNEQFF.

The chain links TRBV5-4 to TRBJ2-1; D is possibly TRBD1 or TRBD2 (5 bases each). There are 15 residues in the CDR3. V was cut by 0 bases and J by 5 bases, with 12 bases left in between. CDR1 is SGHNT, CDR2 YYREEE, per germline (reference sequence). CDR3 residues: CASSLGGGAHNEQFF. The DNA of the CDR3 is TGTGCCAGCAGCTTGGGTGGGGGAGCCCACAATGAGCAGTTCTTC.

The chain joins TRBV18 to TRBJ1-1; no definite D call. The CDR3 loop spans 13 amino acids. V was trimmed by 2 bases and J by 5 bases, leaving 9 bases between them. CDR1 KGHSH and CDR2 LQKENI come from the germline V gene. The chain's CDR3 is CASSPYPATEAFF. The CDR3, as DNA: TGTGCCAGCTCACCATACCCAGCAACTGAAGCTTTCTTT.

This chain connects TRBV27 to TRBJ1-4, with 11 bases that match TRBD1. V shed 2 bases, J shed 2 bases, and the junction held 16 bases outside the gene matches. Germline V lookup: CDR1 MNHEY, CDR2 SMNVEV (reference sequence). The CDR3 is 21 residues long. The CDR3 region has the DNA TGTGCCAGCAGTTTAGAAGCCCCCGGGACAGGGGGTTTTTCGACTAATGAAAAACTGTTTTTT. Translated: CASSLEAPGTGGFSTNEKLFF. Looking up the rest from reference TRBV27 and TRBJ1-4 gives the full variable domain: EAQVTQNPRYLITVTGKKLTVTCSQNMNHEYMSWYRQDPGLGLRQIYYSMNVEVTDKGDVPEGYKVSRKEKRNFPLILESPSPNQTSLYFCASSLEAPGTGGFSTNEKLFFGSGTQLSVL.

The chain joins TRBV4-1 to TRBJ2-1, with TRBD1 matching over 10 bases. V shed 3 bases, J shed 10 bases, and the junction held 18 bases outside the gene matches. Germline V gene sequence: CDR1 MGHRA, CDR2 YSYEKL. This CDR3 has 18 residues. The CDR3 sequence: CASSQLQSGTGASREQFF. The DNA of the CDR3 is TGCGCCAGCAGCCAGCTCCAATCCGGGACAGGGGCATCACGGGAGCAGTTCTTC.

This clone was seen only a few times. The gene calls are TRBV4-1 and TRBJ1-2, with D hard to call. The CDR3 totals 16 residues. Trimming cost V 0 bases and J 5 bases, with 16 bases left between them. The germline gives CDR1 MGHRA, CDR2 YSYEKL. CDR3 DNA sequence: TGCGCCAGCAGCCAAGATCCGTCGATCAGAGGGTATGGCTACACCTTC. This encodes CASSQDPSIRGYGYTF.

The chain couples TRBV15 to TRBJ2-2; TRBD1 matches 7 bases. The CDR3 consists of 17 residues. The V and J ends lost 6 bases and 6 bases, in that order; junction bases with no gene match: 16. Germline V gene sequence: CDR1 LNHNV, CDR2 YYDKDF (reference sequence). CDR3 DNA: TGTGCCACCAGGGGGACAGTCGACTCATGGGAGTCCGGGGAGCTGTTTTTT. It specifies CATRGTVDSWESGELFF.

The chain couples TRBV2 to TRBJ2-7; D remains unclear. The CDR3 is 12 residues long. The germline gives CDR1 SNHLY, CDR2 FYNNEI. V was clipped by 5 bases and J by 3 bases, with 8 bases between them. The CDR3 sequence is CASSPGIYEQYF. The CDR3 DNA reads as TGTGCCAGCAGTCCTGGGATCTACGAGCAGTACTTC.

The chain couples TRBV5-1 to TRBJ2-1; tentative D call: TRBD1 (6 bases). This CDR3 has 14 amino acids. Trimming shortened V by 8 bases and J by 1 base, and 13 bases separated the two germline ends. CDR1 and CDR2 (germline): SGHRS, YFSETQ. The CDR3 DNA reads TGCGCCAGTGCTGCAGGGGATTCCTACAATGAGCAGTTCTTC. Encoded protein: CASAAGDSYNEQFF.

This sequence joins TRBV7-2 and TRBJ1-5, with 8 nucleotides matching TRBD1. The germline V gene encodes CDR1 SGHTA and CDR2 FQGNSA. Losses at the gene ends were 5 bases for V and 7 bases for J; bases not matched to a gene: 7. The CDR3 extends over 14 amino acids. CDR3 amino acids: CASSPQGAGQPQHF. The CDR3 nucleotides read TGTGCCAGCAGCCCCCAGGGGGCGGGCCAGCCCCAGCATTTT. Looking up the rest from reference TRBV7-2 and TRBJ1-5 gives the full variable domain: GAGVSQSPSNKVTEKGKDVELRCDPISGHTALYWYRQSLGQGLEFLIYFQGNSAPDKSGLPSDRFSAERTGGSVSTLTIQRTQQEDSAVYLCASSPQGAGQPQHFGDGTRLSIL.

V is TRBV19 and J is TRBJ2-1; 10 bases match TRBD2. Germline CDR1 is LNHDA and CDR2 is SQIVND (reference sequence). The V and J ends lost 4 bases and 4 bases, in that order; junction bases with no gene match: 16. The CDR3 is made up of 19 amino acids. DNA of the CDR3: TGTGCCAGTAGTACCCCGGGGGGTCAAGCGGGAGGGCCGTACAATGAGCAGTTCTTC. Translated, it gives CASSTPGGQAGGPYNEQFF. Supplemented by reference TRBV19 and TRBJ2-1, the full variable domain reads DGGITQSPKYLFRKEGQNVTLSCEQNLNHDAMYWYRQDPGQGLRLIYYSQIVNDFQKGDIAEGYSVSREKKESFPLTVTSAQKNPTAFYLCASSTPGGQAGGPYNEQFFGPGTRLTVL.

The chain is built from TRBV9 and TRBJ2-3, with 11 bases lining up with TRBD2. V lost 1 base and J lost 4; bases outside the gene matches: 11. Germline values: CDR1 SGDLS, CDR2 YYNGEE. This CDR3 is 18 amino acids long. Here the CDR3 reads CASSVSIAGGPSADTQYF. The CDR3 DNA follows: TGTGCCAGCAGCGTAAGTATAGCGGGAGGGCCCTCGGCAGATACGCAGTATTTT.

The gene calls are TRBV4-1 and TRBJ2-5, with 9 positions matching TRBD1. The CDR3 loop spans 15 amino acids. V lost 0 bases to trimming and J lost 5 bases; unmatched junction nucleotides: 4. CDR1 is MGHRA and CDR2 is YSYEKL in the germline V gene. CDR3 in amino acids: CASSQEQGAWETQYF. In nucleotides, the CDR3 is TGCGCCAGCAGCCAAGAACAGGGGGCGTGGGAGACCCAGTACTTC.

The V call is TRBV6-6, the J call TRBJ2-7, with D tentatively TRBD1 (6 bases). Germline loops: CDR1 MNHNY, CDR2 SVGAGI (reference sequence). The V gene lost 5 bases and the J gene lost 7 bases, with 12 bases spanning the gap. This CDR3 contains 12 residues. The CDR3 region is CASSRPRGEQYF. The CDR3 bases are TGTGCCAGCAGTCGACCCAGGGGAGAGCAGTACTTC.